This T cell receptor beta chain derives from a study of shared clonotypes between healthy human individuals. Study-wide findings and caveats: The sharing of 4.5% to 5% of naive CD4 clonotypes was seen across a handful of donors. Having only a few donors restricted how much genetic and exposure-history diversity was captured.

The CDR3 sequence is 17 residues long. Germline values: CDR1 WSHSY, CDR2 SAAADI. The V end was cut by 4 bases, the J end by 0 bases, with 15 bases between. A note on this clone: The antigen is unknown.

It was at deep level that the assay was run. Profiled with immunoSEQ multiplex PCR; TCRdb holds only in-frame clones, not every one. The sample contains more than 2,000,000 clones, around nine tenths of which appear only once. This clonotype was obtained from a man aged 18 to 29 in good health. The chain links TRBV10-2 to TRBJ2-2, with D perhaps TRBD1 or TRBD2 (6 bases each). Sequencing was carried out using naive CD4+ T cells sorted from blood. Subset here: CD45RA+ positively selected. CDR3 in amino acids: CASSAPLGGTNTGELFF. As DNA, the CDR3 is TGCGCCAGCAGTGCCCCGCTAGGGGGGACGAACACCGGGGAGCTGTTTTTT.